The next 19 T cell receptor beta chains were all read from a single sample in a study of cytomegalovirus exposure and HLA in healthy donors. The PCR made use of 60 Vbeta and 13 Jbeta primers. Assay used: immunoSEQ multiplex PCR; TCRdb lists only in-frame clones, some missing. In all, the sample yields approximately 60,000 clones. Sequencing used PBMCs. These receptors all come from a man between 25 and 39 years old in good health and CMV-seropositive.

The chain employs TRBV20-1 and TRBJ2-7, with D perhaps matching TRBD2 (5 bases). This CDR3 contains 11 residues. Trimming pared 8 bases from V and 1 base from J, leaving 9 bases between. Looked up from germline, CDR1 is DFQATT and CDR2 is SNEGSKA (reference sequence). The CDR3 DNA follows: TGCAGTATTGGCGGGTCCTACGAGCAGTACTTC. Its protein product is CSIGGSYEQYF.

The V and J genes are TRBV4-1 and TRBJ2-7, with D maybe TRBD2 (6 bases). The germline V gene has CDR1 MGHRA and CDR2 YSYEKL. CDR3 length: 15 residues. V lost 5 bases and J lost 6, with 20 bases in between. CDR3 in DNA: TGCGCCAGCAGCTCCTCTCGTGGCGGGGCTTTCGAGCAGTACTTC. Translating gives CASSSSRGGAFEQYF.

The chain uses TRBV19 and TRBJ2-2, with D possibly being TRBD2 (6 bases). This CDR3 has 18 residues. V was clipped by 0 bases and J by 4 bases, with 18 bases between them. Germline CDR1 LNHDA, CDR2 SQIVND (reference sequence). In DNA, the CDR3 is TGTGCCAGTAGTATAGATCCCATGCGGGGAAGATTCACCGGGGAGCTGTTTTTT. Translation gives CASSIDPMRGRFTGELFF. The whole variable domain, filled in from reference TRBV19 and TRBJ2-2, reads DGGITQSPKYLFRKEGQNVTLSCEQNLNHDAMYWYRQDPGQGLRLIYYSQIVNDFQKGDIAEGYSVSREKKESFPLTVTSAQKNPTAFYLCASSIDPMRGRFTGELFFGEGSRLTVL.

The chain combines TRBV9 with TRBJ2-7; 9 positions agree with TRBD1. Germline V gene data show CDR1 as SGDLS and CDR2 as YYNGEE. CDR3 length: 16 amino acids. The junction had 12 bases not matched to a gene; V was cut back by 3 bases and J by 5 bases. CDR3 DNA sequence: TGTGCCAGCAGCGCCGCTAAGAACAGGGGGCGCGACGAGCAGTACTTC. It specifies CASSAAKNRGRDEQYF.

This rearrangement joins TRBV30 to TRBJ2-5, with D unresolved. This CDR3 region has 16 residues. Deletions cut 0 bases from V and 1 base from J, with 15 bases between. In germline, CDR1 is GTSNPN, CDR2 SVGIG (reference sequence). CDR3 sequence reads: CAWSVLYVGAQETQYF. DNA of the CDR3: TGTGCCTGGAGTGTACTTTATGTAGGAGCCCAAGAGACCCAGTACTTC.

The genes are TRBV19 and TRBJ1-5; 7 nucleotides align to TRBD1. J gave up 4 bases and V 3 bases, and 9 bases lay outside the gene matches. The CDR3 length is 16 residues. Germline V CDR1 and CDR2: LNHDA, SQIVND (reference sequence). The DNA of the CDR3 is TGTGCCAGTAGTATCCTAACAGGGGCGCGGAATCAGCCCCAGCATTTT. Translation gives CASSILTGARNQPQHF.

J is TRBJ2-5 and V is TRBV5-1; 15 nucleotides match TRBD2. CDR1 and CDR2 (germline): SGHRS, YFSETQ. V trimming: 4 bases; J trimming: 4 bases; junction bases outside the gene matches: 2. There are 15 residues in the CDR3. The CDR3 is CASSKGLAGGETQYF. The CDR3 region has the DNA TGCGCCAGCAGCAAGGGACTAGCGGGAGGAGAGACCCAGTACTTC.

The chain employs TRBV18 and TRBJ1-1, with TRBD1 matching over 8 bases. The ends lost 4 bases at V and 7 bases at J; junction bases unmatched: 5. This CDR3 contains 13 residues. Germline V gene sequence: CDR1 KGHSH, CDR2 LQKENI. CDR3 in amino acids: CASSLGQVNEAFF. In nucleotides, the CDR3 is TGTGCCAGCTCACTGGGACAGGTAAATGAAGCTTTCTTT.

The chain employs TRBV18 and TRBJ1-2, with TRBD1 matching over 7 bases. The CDR3 totals 13 residues. The germline V gene has CDR1 KGHSH and CDR2 LQKENI. The V gene end was trimmed by 3 bases and the J gene end by 2 bases; junction bases not matched to a gene: 0. Here the CDR3 reads CASSPTGNYGYTF. CDR3 nucleotide sequence: TGTGCCAGCTCACCGACAGGGAACTATGGCTACACCTTC.

CDR3 region: CASSGGTGVTEAFF. Here the CDR3 DNA reads TGTGCCAGCAGTGGGGGGACAGGGGTCACTGAAGCTTTCTTT. J is TRBJ1-1 and V is TRBV6-1, with 10 bases matching TRBD1. The CDR3 is made up of 14 amino acids. From germline, CDR1 is MNHNS and CDR2 SASEGT. The V segment lost 4 bases and the J segment 4 bases; nucleotides outside the gene matches: 3.

The chain is built from TRBV11-2 and TRBJ2-6, with 8 bases aligning to TRBD1. Germline CDR1 and CDR2: SGHAT and FQNNGV. The CDR3 has 19 residues. J gave up 3 bases and V 5 bases, and 15 bases lay outside the gene matches. CDR3 in DNA: TGTGCCAGCAGCCCCCGAAAACAGGGGGGAGGAGGTGGGGCCAACGTCCTGACTTTC. As protein: CASSPRKQGGGGGANVLTF.

This chain links TRBV6-5 with TRBJ1-2; 7 bases are shared with TRBD1. Germline assignment: CDR1 MNHEY and CDR2 SVGAGI. The J segment lost 3 bases and the V segment lost 2 bases, leaving 3 bases of the junction unmatched. The CDR3 runs to 14 residues. Here the CDR3 reads CASSYRGRHYGYTF. The CDR3 DNA follows: TGTGCCAGCAGTTACAGGGGGCGTCACTATGGCTACACCTTC.

The chain recombines TRBV19 with TRBJ2-1; 10 bases are shared with TRBD2. The CDR3 loop spans 15 amino acids. J gave up 8 bases and V 1 base, and 5 bases lay outside the gene matches. Per germline, CDR1 LNHDA and CDR2 SQIVND (reference sequence). CDR3 sequence reads: CASSIGLAGDYEQFF. CDR3 nucleotides: TGTGCCAGTAGTATAGGCCTAGCGGGAGATTATGAGCAGTTCTTC. The variable domain in full, with the rest retrieved from reference TRBV19 and TRBJ2-1, is DGGITQSPKYLFRKEGQNVTLSCEQNLNHDAMYWYRQDPGQGLRLIYYSQIVNDFQKGDIAEGYSVSREKKESFPLTVTSAQKNPTAFYLCASSIGLAGDYEQFFGPGTRLTVL.

This chain uses TRBV2 with TRBJ2-1, with D perhaps matching TRBD2 (5 bases). Germline lookup yields CDR1 SNHLY and CDR2 FYNNEI. V shed 7 bases and J shed 6 bases, with 7 bases lying between them. The CDR3 totals 11 residues. The CDR3 sequence: CASKEGNEQFF. In nucleotides, the CDR3 is TGTGCCAGCAAAGAGGGCAATGAGCAGTTCTTC.

This CDR3 is CASSFDRGEYGYTF. CDR3 nucleotides: TGCGCCAGCAGCTTCGACAGGGGAGAGTATGGCTACACCTTC. The chain uses TRBV5-1 and TRBJ1-2; 8 nucleotides line up with TRBD1. Trimming at V came to 2 bases and at J to 5 bases, leaving 5 bases not matched to a gene. Germline CDR1 reads SGHRS; CDR2 reads YFSETQ. CDR3 length: 14 amino acids.

The genes are TRBV19 and TRBJ1-2, with D unresolved. Trimming shortened V by 3 bases and J by 0 bases, and 8 bases separated the two germline ends. CDR1 and CDR2 from the germline V gene are LNHDA and SQIVND (reference sequence). This CDR3 has 14 amino acids. The CDR3: CASSILGPNYGYTF. The CDR3 coding sequence is TGTGCCAGTAGTATTCTGGGCCCTAACTATGGCTACACCTTC.

The rearrangement joins TRBV5-4 to TRBJ1-2, with 11 nucleotides matching TRBD1. Germline V lookup: CDR1 SGHNT, CDR2 YYREEE (reference sequence). The junction had 5 bases not matched to a gene; V was cut back by 6 bases and J by 7 bases. The CDR3 consists of 13 residues. CDR3 region: CASTRTGGRGYTF. The CDR3 DNA reads as TGTGCCAGCACCCGGACAGGGGGCCGTGGCTACACCTTC.

The rearrangement uses TRBV5-6 and TRBJ1-2, with D unresolved. CDR3 length: 13 amino acids. The germline gives CDR1 SGHDT, CDR2 YYEEEE. Trimming left V 2 bases short and J 4 bases short, with 9 bases between. This chain's CDR3 is CASSFQAAYGYTF. DNA of the CDR3: TGTGCCAGCAGCTTTCAAGCGGCCTATGGCTACACCTTC.

Note on this clone: One end of the junction varies from germline; a read error may be responsible. The sample carries other DNA sequences with the same CDR3. V usage is TRBV18 and J usage is TRBJ1-6; D is unclear. The CDR3 covers 15 residues. Germline CDR1 reads KGHSH; CDR2 reads LQKENI. In DNA, the CDR3 is TGTGCCAGCTCACCAGAGGGTGGGTATAATTCACCCCTACACTTT. The encoded protein is CASSPEGGYNSPLHF.